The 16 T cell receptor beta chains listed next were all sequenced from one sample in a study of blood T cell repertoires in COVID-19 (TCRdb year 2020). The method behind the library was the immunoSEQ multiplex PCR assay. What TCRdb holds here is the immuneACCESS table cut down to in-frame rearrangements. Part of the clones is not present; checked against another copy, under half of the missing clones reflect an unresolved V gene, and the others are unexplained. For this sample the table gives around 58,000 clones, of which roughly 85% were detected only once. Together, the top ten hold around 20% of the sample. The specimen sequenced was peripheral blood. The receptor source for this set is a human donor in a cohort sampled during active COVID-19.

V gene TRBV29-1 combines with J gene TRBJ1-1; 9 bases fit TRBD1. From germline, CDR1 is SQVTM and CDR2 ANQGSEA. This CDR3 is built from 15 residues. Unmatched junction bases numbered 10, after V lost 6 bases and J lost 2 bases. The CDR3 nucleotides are TGCAGCGTCATGGGACAGGGTTCTCAAAACACTGAAGCTTTCTTT. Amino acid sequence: CSVMGQGSQNTEAFF.

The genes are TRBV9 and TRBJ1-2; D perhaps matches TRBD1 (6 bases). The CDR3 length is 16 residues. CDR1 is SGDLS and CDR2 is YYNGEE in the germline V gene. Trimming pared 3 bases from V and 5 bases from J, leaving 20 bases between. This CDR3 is CASSADAGTQLYGYTF. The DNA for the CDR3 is TGTGCCAGCAGCGCCGACGCCGGGACACAACTTTATGGCTACACCTTC.

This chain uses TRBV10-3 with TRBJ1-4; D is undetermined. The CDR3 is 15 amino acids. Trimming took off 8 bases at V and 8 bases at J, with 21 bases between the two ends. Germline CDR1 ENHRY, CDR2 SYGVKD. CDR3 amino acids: CAIGKTPRVLEKLFF. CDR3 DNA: TGTGCCATCGGTAAGACCCCCCGGGTTTTGGAAAAACTGTTTTTT.

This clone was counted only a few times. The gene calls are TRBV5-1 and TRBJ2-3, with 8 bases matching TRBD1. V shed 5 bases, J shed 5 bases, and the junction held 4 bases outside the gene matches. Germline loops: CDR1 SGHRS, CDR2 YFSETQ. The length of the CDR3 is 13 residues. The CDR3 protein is CASRTGARDTQYF. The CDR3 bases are TGCGCCAGCAGGACAGGGGCACGAGATACGCAGTATTTT.

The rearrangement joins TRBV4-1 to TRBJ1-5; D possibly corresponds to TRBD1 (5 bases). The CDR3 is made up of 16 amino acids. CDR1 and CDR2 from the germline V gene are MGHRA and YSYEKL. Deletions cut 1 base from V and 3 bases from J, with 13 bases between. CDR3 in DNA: TGCGCCAGCAGCCAAGTCCGGGGGGGGACCAATCAGCCCCAGCATTTT. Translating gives CASSQVRGGTNQPQHF.

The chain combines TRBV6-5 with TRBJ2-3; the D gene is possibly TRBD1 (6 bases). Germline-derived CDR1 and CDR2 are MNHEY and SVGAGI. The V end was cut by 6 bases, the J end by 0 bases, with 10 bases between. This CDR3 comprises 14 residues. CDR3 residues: CASRRDTSTDTQYF. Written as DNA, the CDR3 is TGTGCCAGCAGGAGGGACACTAGCACAGATACGCAGTATTTT.

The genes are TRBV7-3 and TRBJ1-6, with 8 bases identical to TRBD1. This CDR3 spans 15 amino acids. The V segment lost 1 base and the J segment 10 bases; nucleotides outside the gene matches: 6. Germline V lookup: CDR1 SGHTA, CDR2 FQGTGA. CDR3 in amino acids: CASSLNGRGQSPLHF. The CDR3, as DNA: TGTGCCAGCAGCTTAAACGGCAGGGGGCAATCACCCCTCCACTTT.

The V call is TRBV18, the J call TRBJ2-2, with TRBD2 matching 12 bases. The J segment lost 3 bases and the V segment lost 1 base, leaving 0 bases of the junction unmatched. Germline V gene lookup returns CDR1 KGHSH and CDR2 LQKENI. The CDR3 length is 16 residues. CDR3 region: CASSPRTSGDTGELFF. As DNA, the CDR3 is TGTGCCAGCTCACCACGGACTAGCGGGGACACCGGGGAGCTGTTTTTT.

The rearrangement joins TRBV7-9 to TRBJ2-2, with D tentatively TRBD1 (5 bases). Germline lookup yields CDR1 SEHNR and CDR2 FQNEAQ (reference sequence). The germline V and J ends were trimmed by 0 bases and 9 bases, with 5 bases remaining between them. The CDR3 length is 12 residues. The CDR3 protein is CASSLAGRELFF. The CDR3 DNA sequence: TGTGCCAGCAGCTTAGCGGGGCGGGAGCTGTTTTTT.

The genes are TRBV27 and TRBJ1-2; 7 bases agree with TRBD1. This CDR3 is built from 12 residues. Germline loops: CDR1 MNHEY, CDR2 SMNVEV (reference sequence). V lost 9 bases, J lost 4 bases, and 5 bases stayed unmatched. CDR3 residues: CASARQGYGYTF. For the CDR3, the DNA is TGTGCCAGTGCCCGACAGGGCTATGGCTACACCTTC.

CDR3 nucleotide sequence: TGTGCCACCAGCACCCCAGCGGGGGGGGGCTCTGGGGCCAACGTCCTGACTTTC. Its protein is CATSTPAGGGSGANVLTF. The rearrangement links TRBV15 to TRBJ2-6, with 10 bases identical to TRBD2. Germline V gene data show CDR1 as LNHNV and CDR2 as YYDKDF (reference sequence). With V trimmed by 4 bases and J by 0 bases, 6 bases remained unmatched. This CDR3 has 18 amino acids.

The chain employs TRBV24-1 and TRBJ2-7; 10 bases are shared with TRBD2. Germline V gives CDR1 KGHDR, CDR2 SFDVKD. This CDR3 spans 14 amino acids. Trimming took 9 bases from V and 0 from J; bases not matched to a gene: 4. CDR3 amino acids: CATQASGGSYEQYF. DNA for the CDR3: TGTGCCACCCAGGCTAGCGGGGGCTCCTACGAGCAGTACTTC.

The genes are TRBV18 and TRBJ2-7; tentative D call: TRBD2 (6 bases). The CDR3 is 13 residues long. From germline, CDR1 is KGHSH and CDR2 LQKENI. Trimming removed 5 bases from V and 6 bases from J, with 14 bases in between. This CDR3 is CASSALRGAEQYF. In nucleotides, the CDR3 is TGTGCCAGCTCAGCCCTTCGCGGGGCCGAGCAGTACTTC.

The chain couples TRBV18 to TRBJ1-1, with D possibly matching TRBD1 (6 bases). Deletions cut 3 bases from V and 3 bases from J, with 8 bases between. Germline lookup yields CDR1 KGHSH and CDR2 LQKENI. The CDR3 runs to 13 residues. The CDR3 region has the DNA TGTGCCAGCTCACCGGCAGGGGACACTGAAGCTTTCTTT. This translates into CASSPAGDTEAFF.

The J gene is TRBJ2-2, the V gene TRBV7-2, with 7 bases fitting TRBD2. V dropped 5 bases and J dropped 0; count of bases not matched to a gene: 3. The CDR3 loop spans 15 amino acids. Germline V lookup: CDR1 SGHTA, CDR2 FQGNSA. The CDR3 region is CASSPRGANTGELFF. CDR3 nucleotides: TGTGCCAGCAGCCCCCGGGGGGCGAACACCGGGGAGCTGTTTTTT.

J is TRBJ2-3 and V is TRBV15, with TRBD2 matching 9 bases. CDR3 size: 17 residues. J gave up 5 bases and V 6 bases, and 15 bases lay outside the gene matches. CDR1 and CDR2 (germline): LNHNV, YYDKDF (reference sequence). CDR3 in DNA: TGTGCCACCAGGGCCAGGCTTGGCGGGGGGGCGGGAGATACGCAGTATTTT. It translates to CATRARLGGGAGDTQYF.